One and the same sample provided the 27 T cell receptor beta chains below, sequenced in a study of CD4 T cells in relation to SARS-CoV-2 and coronaviruses (TCRdb year 2021). CD4+ T cells from unexposed donors were collected before the COVID-19 pandemic (2011-2018). After less than 13 days of culture, CD4+ T cells were isolated with the EasySep CD4+ T cell isolation kit. Libraries were prepared through the immunoSEQ multiplex PCR assay. Not all clones reach the TCRdb copy of this immuneACCESS table, which keeps in-frame sequences only. Checked studies attribute under half of the gap to unresolved V genes and leave the rest unexplained. Within this sample are about 22,000 clones, with around 77% of them counted one time only. The ten top clones hold around 16% of the sample. No antigen is known for these receptors. Sequenced input: CD4+ T cells from PBMCs, cultured in vitro. The origin of the receptors is a human donor in good health.

The chain has TRBV3-1 (or the pseudogene TRBV3-2) and TRBJ2-7; TRBD1 agrees at 10 bases. The CDR3 totals 14 residues. The V and J ends lost 4 bases and 3 bases, in that order; junction bases with no gene match: 3. Germline loops: CDR1 LGHDT, CDR2 YNNKEL (reference sequence). This CDR3 is CASSRGQGYYEQYF. CDR3 DNA sequence: TGTGCCAGCAGCCGGGGACAGGGGTACTACGAGCAGTACTTC.

The chain carries TRBV7-9 and TRBJ2-7; a weak D match, TRBD1 (6 bases). The CDR3 totals 15 residues. The germline gives CDR1 SEHNR, CDR2 FQNEAQ (reference sequence). The V end was cut by 1 base, the J end by 6 bases, with 16 bases between. CDR3 protein: CASSLVGGRGSEQYF. In nucleotides, the CDR3 is TGTGCCAGCAGCTTAGTCGGAGGCAGGGGTAGCGAGCAGTACTTC.

The gene calls are TRBV18 and TRBJ2-7, with D perhaps matching TRBD2 (7 bases). The CDR3 extends over 16 amino acids. Trimming cost V 3 bases and J 0 bases, with 15 bases left between them. Germline V lookup: CDR1 KGHSH, CDR2 LQKENI. The CDR3 is CASSPLVGGPSYEQYF. In DNA, the CDR3 is TGTGCCAGCTCACCGCTGGTCGGGGGGCCCTCCTACGAGCAGTACTTC.

CDR3 in amino acids: CASSPNQGGVVDEQFF. DNA for the CDR3: TGTGCCAGCTCACCTAACCAGGGTGGTGTCGTCGATGAGCAGTTCTTC. The chain recombines TRBV18 with TRBJ2-1, with D perhaps matching TRBD1 (5 bases). The CDR3 totals 16 residues. V was clipped by 3 bases and J by 8 bases, with 20 bases between them. Looked up from germline, CDR1 is KGHSH and CDR2 is LQKENI.

The count of this clone is one. The chain joins TRBV15 to TRBJ2-3, with 7 bases that match TRBD2. The CDR3 totals 16 residues. V lost 5 bases, J lost 0 bases, and 8 bases stayed unmatched. The V gene's germline CDR1 is LNHNV and CDR2 YYDKDF (reference sequence). The CDR3 region is CATSYGLVGSTDTQYF. The CDR3 DNA reads TGTGCCACCAGCTACGGACTAGTTGGTAGCACAGATACGCAGTATTTT.

This clone was observed a handful of times. This chain joins TRBV2 and TRBJ1-3; D gene ambiguous. The CDR3 is 17 residues long. CDR1 and CDR2 from the germline V gene are SNHLY and FYNNEI. V was trimmed by 6 bases and J by 1 base, leaving 19 bases between them. CDR3 amino acids: CASSAVPRTGSGNTIYF. DNA for the CDR3: TGTGCCAGCAGCGCTGTCCCCCGGACTGGTTCTGGAAACACCATATATTTT. Based on the CDR3 plus reference TRBV2 and TRBJ1-3, the full variable domain is EPEVTQTPSHQVTQMGQEVILRCVPISNHLYFYWYRQILGQKVEFLVSFYNNEISEKSEIFDDQFSVERPDGSNFTLKIRSTKLEDSAMYFCASSAVPRTGSGNTIYFGEGSWLTVV.

This clone was seen only a few times. J is TRBJ2-7 and V is TRBV3-1 (or the pseudogene TRBV3-2), with D hard to call. Germline lookup yields CDR1 LGHDT and CDR2 YNNKEL (reference sequence). The CDR3 has 15 amino acids. V was cut by 1 base and J by 2 bases, with 12 bases left in between. CDR3 region: CASSQVSKEPYEQYF. Written as DNA, the CDR3 is TGTGCCAGCAGCCAAGTTTCCAAGGAACCCTACGAGCAGTACTTC.

This rearrangement joins TRBV3-1 (or the pseudogene TRBV3-2) to TRBJ2-3, with a weak D call TRBD2 (6 bases). The CDR3 has 13 residues. Germline CDR1 and CDR2: LGHDT and YNNKEL (reference sequence). The germline V and J ends were trimmed by 4 bases and 1 base, with 6 bases remaining between them. The chain's CDR3 is CASSPSGTDTQYF. CDR3 nucleotides: TGTGCCAGCAGCCCTAGCGGCACAGATACGCAGTATTTT.

This chain connects TRBV24-1 to TRBJ2-2, with D maybe TRBD1 (5 bases). The germline gives CDR1 KGHDR, CDR2 SFDVKD. V gave up 9 bases and J gave up 7 bases, with 14 bases separating them. CDR3 size: 13 residues. The CDR3 DNA reads as TGTGCCACCTCCGCCCAGGGCATCGGGGAGCTGTTTTTT. Translation gives CATSAQGIGELFF.

This clone occurred once. The V and J genes are TRBV30 and TRBJ1-1, with D tentatively TRBD1 (6 bases). The ends were cut back, 0 bases at V and 0 bases at J, with 8 bases in the middle. This CDR3 contains 14 residues. Per the germline V gene, CDR1 is GTSNPN and CDR2 is SVGIG (reference sequence). The CDR3, as DNA: TGTGCCTGGAGTGTTACAGGGTTGAACACTGAAGCTTTCTTT. Its translation is CAWSVTGLNTEAFF.

There are a few counts of this clone. This chain links TRBV24-1 with TRBJ2-7; a possible D gene is TRBD2 (7 bases). The CDR3 totals 15 residues. The germline V gene encodes CDR1 KGHDR and CDR2 SFDVKD. The germline V and J ends were trimmed by 5 bases and 5 bases, with 18 bases remaining between them. In DNA form, the CDR3 reads TGTGCCACCAGTGGGGCCCGGGGGGCATTCGACGAGCAGTACTTC. Protein: CATSGARGAFDEQYF.

The chain links TRBV29-1 to TRBJ2-3, with a possible D match to TRBD1 (6 bases). V lost 7 bases and J 2 bases, leaving 10 bases between the germline ends. Per the germline V gene, CDR1 is SQVTM and CDR2 is ANQGSEA. This CDR3 is 12 amino acids long. The CDR3 is CSGKGDTDTQYF. The CDR3 nucleotides read TGCAGCGGGAAGGGGGACACAGATACGCAGTATTTT.

This rearrangement joins TRBV9 to TRBJ2-7; D ambiguous. CDR3 length: 12 residues. V was trimmed by 1 base and J by 2 bases, leaving 4 bases between them. CDR1 and CDR2 from the germline V gene are SGDLS and YYNGEE. In DNA form, the CDR3 reads TGTGCCAGCAGCGTAACCCCCTACGAGCAGTACTTC. Amino acid sequence: CASSVTPYEQYF.

This clone has a handful of counts. This chain uses TRBV3-1 (or the pseudogene TRBV3-2) with TRBJ1-1, with D hard to call. Germline V CDR1 and CDR2: LGHDT, YNNKEL (reference sequence). The CDR3 covers 18 residues. The ends were cut back, 2 bases at V and 0 bases at J, with 19 bases in the middle. The DNA for the CDR3 is TGTGCCAGCAGCCAATCCTTGAGTTTTGCGGCCCTGAACACTGAAGCTTTCTTT. Its translation is CASSQSLSFAALNTEAFF.

The CDR3 is CASSVMGGYNEQFF. For the CDR3, the DNA is TGTGCCAGCAGCGTAATGGGGGGCTACAATGAGCAGTTCTTC. The V and J genes are TRBV9 and TRBJ2-1; D perhaps matches TRBD2 (6 bases). V gave up 1 base and J gave up 3 bases, with 8 bases separating them. The CDR3 has 14 amino acids. CDR1 and CDR2 from the germline V gene are SGDLS and YYNGEE.

The chain recombines TRBV18 with TRBJ1-2; a weak D match, TRBD1 (5 bases). There are 13 residues in the CDR3. The germline CDR1 and CDR2 sequences are KGHSH and LQKENI. V was trimmed by 5 bases and J by 7 bases, leaving 14 bases between them. CDR3 amino acids: CASSTQGLGGYTF. Here the CDR3 DNA reads TGTGCCAGCTCAACCCAGGGCTTGGGTGGCTACACCTTC.

V gene TRBV6-5 combines with J gene TRBJ2-7; D is tentatively TRBD1 or TRBD2 (5 bases each). The germline V gene has CDR1 MNHEY and CDR2 SVGAGI. The V end was cut by 2 bases, the J end by 3 bases, with 11 bases between. The CDR3 consists of 14 residues. CDR3 coding DNA: TGTGCCAGCAGTTACGGGGGAGAGAACTACGAGCAGTACTTC. Protein product: CASSYGGENYEQYF.

The V gene is TRBV12-3 or TRBV12-4, the J gene TRBJ1-2; TRBD1 might be the D (5 bases). The V end was cut by 4 bases, the J end by 2 bases, with 8 bases between. The CDR3 consists of 13 residues. The CDR3 coding sequence is TGTGCCAGCAGTTCGACAGAAAACTATGGCTACACCTTC. Protein sequence: CASSSTENYGYTF.

V usage is TRBV19 and J usage is TRBJ2-1; TRBD2 aligns across 7 bases. The germline V gene has CDR1 LNHDA and CDR2 SQIVND (reference sequence). The CDR3 totals 12 residues. V trimming: 2 bases; J trimming: 9 bases; junction bases outside the gene matches: 1. The CDR3 loop reads CASSIWGGEQFF. The CDR3 coding sequence is TGTGCCAGTAGTATATGGGGGGGTGAGCAGTTCTTC.

The V gene is TRBV7-3, the J gene TRBJ2-3, with no clear D. V dropped 5 bases and J dropped 0 bases, with 15 bases sitting between them. Germline V CDR1 and CDR2: SGHTA, FQGTGA. This CDR3 has 16 amino acids. CDR3: CASSPDIQKSTDTQYF. The CDR3 region has the DNA TGTGCCAGCAGCCCCGACATACAAAAAAGCACAGATACGCAGTATTTT.

V is TRBV6-4 and J is TRBJ2-3; D might be TRBD1 (5 bases). The CDR3 runs 13 residues. CDR1 and CDR2 (germline): MRHNA, SNTAGT. V was trimmed by 10 bases and J by 2 bases, leaving 13 bases between them. CDR3 sequence reads: CATSMGHTDTQYF. The CDR3 coding sequence is TGTGCCACCTCTATGGGGCACACAGATACGCAGTATTTT.

This clone was picked up a small number of times. The chain has TRBV5-5 and TRBJ2-7; TRBD1 is a possible D gene (5 bases). Trimming cost V 0 bases and J 5 bases, with 9 bases left between them. Germline V CDR1 and CDR2: SGHKS, YYEKEE (reference sequence). The CDR3 extends over 13 amino acids. For the CDR3, the DNA is TGTGCCAGCAGCTTGGTGCAGGGAAACGAGCAGTACTTC. As protein: CASSLVQGNEQYF.

The gene calls are TRBV19 and TRBJ2-5; unclear D gene. CDR1 and CDR2 (germline): LNHDA, SQIVND (reference sequence). The CDR3 has 12 residues. Trimming stripped 4 bases from V and 3 bases from J, with 6 bases between. This chain's CDR3 is CASSTNKETQYF. DNA of the CDR3: TGTGCCAGTAGTACGAATAAAGAGACCCAGTACTTC.

This clone showed up just a few times. This sequence joins TRBV7-9 and TRBJ2-7, with 7 bases aligning to TRBD1. Germline lookup yields CDR1 SEHNR and CDR2 FQNEAQ (reference sequence). V trimming: 2 bases; J trimming: 5 bases; junction bases outside the gene matches: 6. This CDR3 has 14 residues. CDR3 sequence reads: CASSLMQGEHEQYF. In nucleotides, the CDR3 is TGTGCCAGCAGCTTAATGCAGGGGGAGCACGAGCAGTACTTC.

The chain combines TRBV5-8 with TRBJ1-5; D perhaps matches TRBD1 (5 bases). This CDR3 has 15 amino acids. Germline V lookup: CDR1 SGHTS, CDR2 YDEGEE. The ends were cut back, 2 bases at V and 3 bases at J, with 12 bases in the middle. The CDR3 is CASSFGDYLNQPQHF. As DNA, the CDR3 is TGTGCCAGCAGCTTCGGGGACTATCTCAATCAGCCCCAGCATTTT.

This chain joins TRBV2 and TRBJ1-3; D ambiguous. The CDR3 has 15 amino acids. The germline V gene has CDR1 SNHLY and CDR2 FYNNEI. Trimming stripped 4 bases from V and 0 bases from J, with 10 bases between. CDR3 DNA sequence: TGTGCCAGCAGTGGGGAGTGGGTCTCTGGAAACACCATATATTTT. Translation: CASSGEWVSGNTIYF.

The DNA of the CDR3 is TGTGCCAGTAGTATAGGGGAAGAGAACAATGAGCAGTTCTTC. The encoded protein is CASSIGEENNEQFF. The J gene is TRBJ2-1, the V gene TRBV19; D remains unclear. There are 14 residues in the CDR3. Germline CDR1 reads LNHDA; CDR2 reads SQIVND (reference sequence). V was trimmed by 1 base and J by 5 bases, leaving 9 bases between them.